This T cell receptor (beta chain) was obtained from a study of T-cell memory formation after mild COVID-19. Study-wide results and limits: Contracting clones from day 15 to 85 showed balanced CD4/CD8; later expanders favored CD4+. Those CD4+ clones that contracted were mainly in CM and EM (CD8+ ones in EMRA).

TCRdb called the 5' RACE reads again in MiXCR, with one record for every CDR3 protein. Of approximately 400,000 distinct CDR3 sequences listed, 18% are singletons. This clonotype came up a few times. Its antigen is unknown. The sample consisted of PBMCs or a T cell subset sorted from them (not recorded which). This sequence originates from a man aged 18 to 29 who had mild COVID-19 (a few samples of this study predate the infection). Cell type and time point are not known.

This CDR3 reads CASSAHTRTGNSV. For the CDR3, the DNA is TGTGCCAGCAGTGCACATACTCGGACAGGGAATAGCGTC. The chain links TRBV6-2 or TRBV6-3 to TRBJ2-7; 8 nucleotides line up with TRBD1. CDR3 length: 13 amino acids. Looked up from germline, CDR1 is MNHEY and CDR2 is SVGEGT.